This is a list of T cell receptor beta chains from one sample in a study of T cells in Graves' hyperthyroidism and ophthalmopathy. TCRdb reprocessed the multiplex PCR reads with MiXCR, giving one entry per CDR3 protein. The data contain about 500,000 distinct CDR3 sequences, 17% of them singletons. Material for sequencing was blood. These receptors were obtained from a woman in her late teens or twenties with Graves' ophthalmopathy. The CDR3 runs from the conserved cysteine through the conserved F or W. D genes are given only for firm matches. Expanded clones get a size class; other rows say once, few or many, or leave the size out.

clone_size d_call j_call v_call cdr3_aa cdr3_nt
NA NA TRBJ1-1 TRBV24-1 CATSDFRGEAFF TGTGCCACCAGTGATTTTCGGGGGGAAGCTTTCTTT
NA NA TRBJ1-5 TRBV2 CASRYSSGGPGNQPQHF TGTGCCAGCAGATACTCTTCGGGGGGGCCGGGCAATCAGCCCCAGCATTTT
many NA TRBJ2-7 TRBV6-2/TRBV6-3 CASTDDSYEQYF TGTGCCAGCACGGACGACTCCTACGAGCAGTACTTC
few NA TRBJ2-1 TRBV12-3/TRBV12-4 CASSFVPGYNEQFF TGTGCCAGCAGTTTTGTGCCAGGCTACAATGAGCAGTTCTTC
few NA TRBJ1-2 TRBV27 CASSLGGNHGYTF TGTGCCAGCAGTCTGGGGGGGAATCATGGCTACACCTTC
NA TRBD2 TRBJ2-1 TRBV20-1 CSASDRRGGINEQFF TGCAGTGCTAGTGATCGGCGGGGGGGCATCAATGAGCAGTTCTTC
many TRBD2 TRBJ2-5 TRBV28 CASSLQTSGSLLGTQYF TGTGCCAGCAGTTTACAGACTAGCGGGTCCCTTTTGGGGACCCAGTACTTC
NA NA TRBJ1-6 TRBV28 CASSPGVTISPLHF TGTGCCAGCAGTCCAGGGGTGACGATTTCACCCCTCCACTTT
few TRBD1 TRBJ2-1 TRBV7-6 CASSPRQGSDYNEQFF TGTGCCAGCAGCCCGAGACAGGGGTCCGACTACAATGAGCAGTTCTTC
NA NA TRBJ2-1 TRBV6-1 CATREQDREYNEQFF TGTGCCACAAGGGAACAGGACAGAGAATACAATGAGCAGTTCTTC
NA NA TRBJ1-1 TRBV6-2/TRBV6-3 CASSYPGIRGRDTEAFF TGTGCCAGCAGTTACCCAGGGATAAGGGGGAGAGACACTGAAGCTTTCTTT
NA TRBD1 TRBJ2-7 TRBV18 CASSLGQIGQYF TGTGCCAGCTCACTGGGACAGATTGGGCAGTACTTC
NA NA TRBJ1-2 TRBV10-2 CASSVLGNDGYTF TGCGCCAGCAGTGTGTTGGGGAATGACGGCTACACCTTC
many NA TRBJ1-2 TRBV27 CASRPRGRGIYGYTF TGTGCCAGCAGACCCCGTGGCAGGGGAATATATGGCTACACCTTC
many NA TRBJ1-1 TRBV6-5 CASSYFKGRTNTEAFF TGTGCCAGCAGTTACTTTAAGGGCAGGACGAACACTGAAGCTTTCTTT
NA TRBD2 TRBJ2-1 TRBV20-1 CSARDRRGDYNEQFF TGCAGTGCTAGAGATAGGCGGGGGGACTACAATGAGCAGTTCTTC
many NA TRBJ1-1 TRBV11-2 CASSSEWMNTEAFF TGTGCCAGCAGCTCCGAATGGATGAACACTGAAGCTTTCTTT
NA NA TRBJ2-7 TRBV7-6 CASSLGGGLEQYF TGTGCCAGCAGCTTAGGTGGGGGGCTCGAGCAGTACTTC
NA TRBD1 TRBJ2-3 TRBV28 CASSLIGWTGGSSTDTQYF TGTGCCAGCAGTTTGATTGGGTGGACAGGGGGCTCTAGCACAGATACGCAGTATTTT
few NA TRBJ2-5 TRBV12-5 CASGTAETQYF TGTGCTAGTGGTACGGCGGAGACCCAGTACTTC
many NA TRBJ2-3 TRBV5-8 CASSWESTDTQYF TGTGCCAGCAGCTGGGAAAGCACAGATACGCAGTATTTT
many NA TRBJ2-3 TRBV11-2 CASSWAGADSTDTQYF TGTGCCAGCAGCTGGGCCGGAGCCGATAGCACAGATACGCAGTATTTT
few NA TRBJ2-6 TRBV6-2/TRBV6-3 CASILRLPGANVLTF TGTGCCAGCATATTAAGGCTCCCTGGGGCCAACGTCCTGACTTTC
few NA TRBJ1-1 TRBV6-1 CASYRNTEAFF TGTGCCAGCTATCGAAACACTGAAGCTTTCTTT
many NA TRBJ1-5 TRBV4-3 CASSQSGQNNQPQHF TGCGCCAGCAGCCAATCAGGACAGAACAATCAGCCCCAGCATTTT
many TRBD2 TRBJ2-2 TRBV6-5 CASSYSSLAGGSNTGELFF TGTGCCAGCAGTTACTCGTCACTAGCGGGGGGTTCGAACACCGGGGAGCTGTTTTTT
NA NA TRBJ1-5 TRBV6-1 CASSALNGGQPQHF TGTGCCAGCAGTGCCCTTAACGGTGGTCAGCCCCAGCATTTT
many TRBD1 TRBJ1-5 TRBV6-1 CASSLILQGAGNQPQHF TGTGCCAGCAGCCTGATTCTTCAGGGGGCGGGAAATCAGCCCCAGCATTTT
NA TRBD1 TRBJ1-1 TRBV4-2 CASSQALQGAGREAFF TGTGCCAGCAGCCAAGCCCTACAGGGGGCCGGCAGAGAAGCTTTCTTT
few TRBD2 TRBJ2-7 TRBV13 CASSPGLALDEQYF TGTGCCAGCAGCCCGGGACTAGCTCTGGACGAGCAGTACTTC
NA NA TRBJ2-1 TRBV4-1 CASSQDQGSTYNEQFF TGCGCCAGCAGCCAAGATCAGGGGAGCACCTACAATGAGCAGTTCTTC
NA NA TRBJ1-2 TRBV4-1 CASSQDAGSAGYTF TGCGCCAGCAGCCAAGATGCGGGCTCCGCTGGCTACACCTTC
NA NA TRBJ2-1 TRBV29-1 CSVVLDSLASYNEQFF TGCAGCGTTGTCCTAGACAGTCTGGCCTCCTACAATGAGCAGTTCTTC
NA NA TRBJ2-7 TRBV6-1 CASSETETYEQYF TGTGCCAGCAGTGAAACGGAGACTTACGAGCAGTACTTC
few TRBD2 TRBJ2-2 TRBV29-1 CSALAAGGASTGELFF TGCAGCGCACTGGCTGCGGGAGGGGCGAGCACCGGGGAGCTGTTTTTT
few TRBD1 TRBJ2-1 TRBV7-9 CASSSGPDRGPNEQFF TGTGCCAGCAGCTCCGGGCCGGACAGGGGGCCAAATGAGCAGTTCTTC
NA NA TRBJ1-2 TRBV4-3 CASSPDGRDGYTF TGCGCCAGCAGCCCGGACGGGCGTGATGGCTACACCTTC
NA TRBD1 TRBJ1-4 TRBV12-3/TRBV12-4 CASSSTGTGNMQKLFF TGTGCCAGCAGTTCCACCGGGACAGGGAATATGCAAAAACTGTTTTTT
NA TRBD2 TRBJ2-5 TRBV7-9 CASGGRGGGLAGEQETQYF TGTGCCAGCGGAGGCCGTGGGGGTGGACTAGCGGGAGAACAAGAGACCCAGTACTTC
many NA TRBJ2-3 TRBV6-1 CASSATPKTGSTDTQYF TGTGCCAGCAGTGCCACACCGAAGACAGGAAGCACAGATACGCAGTATTTT
few NA TRBJ1-1 TRBV19 CASSIGQDLLKNTEAFF TGTGCCAGTAGTATAGGACAGGACCTCCTAAAGAACACTGAAGCTTTCTTT
NA TRBD2 TRBJ2-1 TRBV27 CASSLSPGAGAGGPYNEQFF TGTGCCAGCAGCCTAAGTCCGGGGGCCGGGGCGGGAGGGCCCTACAATGAGCAGTTCTTC
NA NA TRBJ1-6 TRBV7-6 CASSPATRDSPLHF TGTGCCAGCAGCCCGGCCACGAGGGATTCACCCCTCCACTTT
many NA TRBJ2-1 TRBV20-1 CSARPARGSGYNEQFF TGCAGTGCTAGACCCGCCCGAGGGTCTGGGTACAATGAGCAGTTCTTC
NA NA TRBJ1-5 TRBV4-1 CASSQPGLSNQPQHF TGCGCCAGCAGCCAACCCGGACTGAGCAATCAGCCCCAGCATTTT
many NA TRBJ2-6 TRBV11-2 CASSLSTGSSGANVLTF TGTGCCAGCAGCTTAAGTACAGGCTCCTCTGGGGCCAACGTCCTGACTTTC
many NA TRBJ1-2 TRBV28 CASSLRGGRYGYTF TGTGCCAGCAGTTTACGAGGCGGCCGCTATGGCTACACCTTC
NA NA TRBJ1-2 TRBV20-1 CSARDPQGTYGYTF TGCAGTGCTAGAGATCCCCAGGGGACCTATGGCTACACCTTC
few TRBD1 TRBJ1-1 TRBV19 CASSKTGGGEYTEAFF TGTGCCAGTAGCAAGACAGGGGGCGGTGAATACACTGAAGCTTTCTTT
few NA TRBJ1-5 TRBV15 CATSRSPGRNQPQHF TGTGCCACCAGCAGGTCCCCCGGCAGGAATCAGCCCCAGCATTTT
many TRBD1 TRBJ1-2 TRBV9 CASSVGTGTYGYTF TGTGCCAGCAGCGTAGGGACAGGGACCTATGGCTACACCTTC
many NA TRBJ2-3 TRBV7-7 CASSPSYGTDTQYF TGTGCTAGCAGCCCATCCTATGGCACAGATACGCAGTATTTT
many NA TRBJ2-7 TRBV7-3 CASSPTDASYEQYF TGTGCCAGCAGCCCGACGGACGCATCCTACGAGCAGTACTTC
NA TRBD2 TRBJ2-5 TRBV2 CASSDSLAGDEETQYF TGTGCCAGCAGTGATAGCCTAGCGGGGGATGAAGAGACCCAGTACTTC
NA NA TRBJ1-5 TRBV7-9 CASSLDREGGQPQHF TGTGCCAGCAGCTTAGACAGGGAAGGAGGTCAGCCCCAGCATTTT